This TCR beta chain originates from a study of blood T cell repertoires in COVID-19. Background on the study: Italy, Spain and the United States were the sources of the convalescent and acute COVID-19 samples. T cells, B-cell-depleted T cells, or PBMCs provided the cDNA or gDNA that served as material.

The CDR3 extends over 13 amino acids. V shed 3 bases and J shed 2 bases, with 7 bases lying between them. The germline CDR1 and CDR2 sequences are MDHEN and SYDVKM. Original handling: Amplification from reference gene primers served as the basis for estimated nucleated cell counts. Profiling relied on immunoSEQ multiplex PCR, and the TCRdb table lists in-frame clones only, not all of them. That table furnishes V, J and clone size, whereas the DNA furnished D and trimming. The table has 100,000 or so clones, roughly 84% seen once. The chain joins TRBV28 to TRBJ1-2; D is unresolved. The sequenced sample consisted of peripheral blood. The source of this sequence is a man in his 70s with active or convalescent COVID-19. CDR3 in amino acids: CASSLKLNYGYTF. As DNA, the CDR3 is TGTGCCAGCAGTTTGAAACTCAACTATGGCTACACCTTC.